This is a list of T cell receptor beta chains from one sample in a study of blood T cell repertoires in COVID-19. TCRdb's copy holds only in-frame clones and misses some; the assay was immunoSEQ multiplex PCR. The sample holds 150,000 to 200,000 clones; 82% are singletons and the top ten take 8.4%. The specimen was peripheral blood. These receptors were obtained from a woman in her seventies with acute or convalescent COVID-19. The CDR3 runs from the conserved cysteine through the conserved F or W. The D gene is left open where the match is weak. Size values are once, few and many counts, or a class for expanded clones, and some rows have none.

j_call clone_size v_call d_call cdr3_aa cdr3_nt
TRBJ2-1 - TRBV7-9 - CASSLVPPSEQFF TGTGCCAGCAGCTTAGTCCCCCCGAGTGAGCAGTTCTTC
TRBJ2-5 - TRBV2 TRBD1 CASSAGTGGWETQYF TGTGCCAGCAGTGCCGGGACAGGGGGCTGGGAGACCCAGTACTTC
TRBJ1-2 - TRBV2 - CASRTGSYYGYTF TGTGCCAGCAGAACCGGGTCCTACTATGGCTACACCTTC
TRBJ1-1 - TRBV6-2/TRBV6-3 TRBD1 CASSYPLTGGSTEAFF TGTGCCAGCAGTTACCCCCTGACAGGGGGTAGCACTGAAGCTTTCTTT
TRBJ1-4 - TRBV9 - CASSGRAANEKLFF TGTGCCAGCAGCGGCAGGGCGGCTAATGAAAAACTGTTTTTT
TRBJ1-6 - TRBV7-9 - CASSFDSYSPLHF TGTGCCAGCAGCTTTGACAGTTATTCACCCCTCCACTTT
TRBJ1-5 - TRBV24-1 - CATATGNQPQHF TGTGCCACCGCGACAGGAAATCAGCCCCAGCATTTT
TRBJ1-2 - TRBV5-1 TRBD1 CASSGTGTGGDGYTF TGCGCCAGCAGCGGTACCGGGACAGGGGGCGATGGCTACACCTTC
TRBJ2-1 - TRBV6-5 - CASSYSNQNNEQFF TGTGCCAGCAGTTACTCGAACCAGAACAATGAGCAGTTCTTC
TRBJ1-6 once TRBV25-1 - CASSPAWGPLHF TGTGCCAGCAGCCCCGCATGGGGCCCCCTCCACTTT
TRBJ1-6 - TRBV19 - CASSRQVRSPLHF TGTGCCAGTAGTCGACAGGTCCGGTCACCCCTCCACTTT
TRBJ1-5 - TRBV28 TRBD1 CASSLRQGSQPQHF TGTGCCAGCAGTCTAAGACAGGGTAGTCAGCCCCAGCATTTT
TRBJ1-1 - TRBV29-1 - CSVSRIGRNEAFF TGCAGCGTCTCACGCATTGGGCGAAATGAAGCTTTCTTT
TRBJ1-5 once TRBV20-1 TRBD1 CSASEQGRGNQPQHF TGCAGTGCTAGTGAACAGGGGAGAGGCAATCAGCCCCAGCATTTT
TRBJ1-3 - TRBV18 TRBD1 CASSQGQGARNTIYF TGTGCCAGCTCACAGGGACAGGGGGCGAGGAACACCATATATTTT
TRBJ2-3 - TRBV11-3 - CASSLGSGPSTDTQYF TGTGCCAGCAGCTTGGGGAGCGGGCCTAGCACAGATACGCAGTATTTT
TRBJ2-6 - TRBV19 - CATGGPSGANVLTF TGTGCCACGGGTGGCCCCTCTGGGGCCAACGTCCTGACTTTC
TRBJ2-5 - TRBV4-2 TRBD2 CASSQAASGGETQYF TGTGCCAGCAGCCAAGCGGCTAGCGGGGGAGAGACCCAGTACTTC
TRBJ2-3 - TRBV9 - CASSVGNRVSDTQYF TGTGCCAGCAGCGTAGGGAACAGGGTATCAGATACGCAGTATTTT
TRBJ2-3 - TRBV7-3 - CASSLYYSTDTQYF TGTGCCAGCAGCTTATACTATAGCACAGATACGCAGTATTTT
TRBJ1-2 - TRBV23-1 - CASSLREGVHYGYTF TGCGCCAGCAGTCTCAGGGAGGGGGTCCACTATGGCTACACCTTC
TRBJ1-2 - TRBV29-1 - CSVDKGVVGGYTF TGCAGCGTTGATAAAGGGGTGGTGGGAGGCTACACCTTC
TRBJ2-1 - TRBV7-8 TRBD2 CASSLLAGESNEQFF TGTGCCAGCAGCCTACTAGCGGGAGAAAGCAATGAGCAGTTCTTC
TRBJ2-7 few TRBV5-1 - CASSPGGWATEQYF TGCGCCAGCAGCCCCGGCGGGTGGGCCACCGAGCAGTACTTC
TRBJ2-3 - TRBV28 TRBD2 CASSPGTSGSTDTQYF TGTGCCAGCAGCCCCGGGACTAGCGGGAGCACAGATACGCAGTATTTT
TRBJ1-6 - TRBV14 - CASSHMTGTYNSPLHF TGTGCCAGCAGCCATATGACAGGCACCTATAATTCACCCCTCCACTTT
TRBJ2-1 - TRBV9 - CASSASGTNNEQFF TGTGCCAGCAGCGCCTCCGGGACAAACAATGAGCAGTTCTTC
TRBJ2-1 - TRBV27 - CASSLYGRSYNEQFF TGTGCCAGCAGTTTATATGGTCGGAGCTACAATGAGCAGTTCTTC
TRBJ2-7 - TRBV21-1 - CARGLEFF TGTGCCAGGGGACTAGAATTCTTC